Below, 23 T cell receptor beta chains from the same sample are listed, as sequenced in a study of lymphopenia after photon versus proton radiotherapy. The protocol was immunoSEQ multiplex PCR, while the TCRdb copy is restricted to in-frame clones and leaves out a portion. The sample has about 62,000 clones, around 87% seen once. The sequencing here drew on peripheral blood, taken from a patient treated with proton-based radiotherapy. Receptor source: a man older than 75 with esophageal cancer.

The chain combines TRBV15 with TRBJ2-1, with 10 bases fitting TRBD2. There are 16 residues in the CDR3. Trimming at V came to 4 bases and at J to 7 bases, leaving 10 bases not matched to a gene. The germline V gene has CDR1 LNHNV and CDR2 YYDKDF (reference sequence). CDR3 DNA sequence: TGTGCCACCAGCAAATTAGCGGGAGGTTTGGGGAATGAGCAGTTCTTC. Its protein is CATSKLAGGLGNEQFF.

The CDR3 reads CASSLGGNTGELFF. For the CDR3, the DNA is TGTGCCAGCAGCTTAGGGGGGAACACCGGGGAGCTGTTTTTT. V and J are TRBV7-3 and TRBJ2-2; either TRBD1 or TRBD2 may supply D (5 bases each). Germline CDR1 is SGHTA and CDR2 is FQGTGA. This CDR3 comprises 14 residues. V was trimmed by 2 bases and J by 1 base, leaving 5 bases between them.

The gene calls are TRBV11-2 and TRBJ1-2, with TRBD1 as a possible D gene (5 bases). Trimming shortened V by 2 bases and J by 3 bases, and 10 bases separated the two germline ends. The CDR3 loop spans 14 amino acids. Germline loops: CDR1 SGHAT, CDR2 FQNNGV. This chain's CDR3 is CASSLTQDYYGYTF. In nucleotides, the CDR3 is TGTGCCAGCAGCTTAACACAGGACTACTATGGCTACACCTTC. The variable domain in full, completed from reference TRBV11-2 and TRBJ1-2, reads EAGVAQSPRYKIIEKRQSVAFWCNPISGHATLYWYQQILGQGPKLLIQFQNNGVVDDSQLPKDRFSAERLKGVDSTLKIQPAKLEDSAVYLCASSLTQDYYGYTFGSGTRLTVV.

V and J are TRBV5-4 and TRBJ1-1; D call uncertain. From germline, CDR1 is SGHNT and CDR2 YYREEE (reference sequence). Trimming shortened V by 0 bases and J by 0 bases, and 9 bases separated the two germline ends. CDR3 length equals 15 residues. The CDR3 bases are TGTGCCAGCAGCTTGGTTGCAGGAGTGAACACTGAAGCTTTCTTT. Its translation is CASSLVAGVNTEAFF.

This clone was counted between two and nine times. The chain is built from TRBV30 and TRBJ1-1; 9 nucleotides agree with TRBD1. This CDR3 is 13 amino acids long. Germline-derived CDR1 and CDR2 are GTSNPN and SVGIG (reference sequence). With V trimmed by 0 bases and J by 12 bases, 8 bases remained unmatched. DNA for the CDR3: TGTGCCTGGAGTGTCCCGGGACAGGGAACAACTTTCTTT. As protein: CAWSVPGQGTTFF.

This chain connects TRBV7-7 to TRBJ2-3; 8 positions match TRBD2. Trimming at V came to 4 bases and at J to 4 bases, leaving 7 bases not matched to a gene. Germline CDR1 is SSHAT and CDR2 is FNYEAQ (reference sequence). The CDR3 extends over 15 amino acids. CDR3 in amino acids: CASSSGLGVSDTQYF. CDR3 nucleotide sequence: TGTGCCAGCAGCTCGGGACTAGGGGTGTCAGATACGCAGTATTTT.

V usage is TRBV6-6 and J usage is TRBJ2-1; a possible D gene is TRBD2 (6 bases). Germline CDR1 reads MNHNY; CDR2 reads SVGAGI (reference sequence). V lost 6 bases, J lost 9 bases, and 18 bases lay in between. CDR3 length: 14 amino acids. In DNA form, the CDR3 reads TGTGCCAGCAGCCCTCTTTCGAAGGGAGGTGAGCAGTTCTTC. Translation: CASSPLSKGGEQFF.

This sequence joins TRBV4-3 and TRBJ2-3, with D maybe TRBD1 (6 bases). Germline CDR1 LGHNA, CDR2 YSLEER. Trimming cost V 1 base and J 3 bases, with 8 bases left between them. The CDR3 extends over 14 amino acids. The CDR3 sequence: CASSQAQGTDTQYF. The CDR3 DNA reads as TGCGCCAGCAGCCAAGCCCAGGGGACAGATACGCAGTATTTT.

The CDR3 DNA sequence: TGCGCCAGCAAGGGGGTCCTGGGGTTGGAGACCCAGTACTTC. It codes for CASKGVLGLETQYF. This chain links TRBV5-1 with TRBJ2-5, with D possibly matching TRBD1 (6 bases). Trimming left V 6 bases short and J 5 bases short, with 17 bases between. In germline, CDR1 is SGHRS, CDR2 YFSETQ. The CDR3 runs 14 residues.

The CDR3 DNA is TGTGCCAGCAGCGTAGCTAGCGGGAGGGTTGAGACCCAGTACTTC. Protein sequence: CASSVASGRVETQYF. The genes are TRBV9 and TRBJ2-5; 12 nucleotides align to TRBD2. Germline CDR1 reads SGDLS; CDR2 reads YYNGEE. V was pared by 0 bases and J by 5 bases, with 2 bases of the junction left unmatched. This CDR3 has 15 amino acids.

The J gene is TRBJ1-6, the V gene TRBV10-3, with 7 bases that match TRBD1. CDR1 and CDR2 (germline): ENHRY, SYGVKD. With 4 bases clipped from V and 5 bases from J, the junction kept 5 bases outside the gene matches. The CDR3 covers 15 residues. Written as DNA, the CDR3 is TGTGCCATCAGTGCCAGTCAGGGGGATAATTCACCCCTCCACTTT. Its translation is CAISASQGDNSPLHF.

The sample holds one count of this clone. The chain links TRBV14 to TRBJ2-1; D perhaps matches TRBD1 (6 bases). Per germline, CDR1 SGHDN and CDR2 FVKESK. Trimming left V 4 bases short and J 2 bases short, with 15 bases between. The CDR3 consists of 16 residues. DNA for the CDR3: TGTGCCAGCAGCCCTCCAGGGGCCCCACCCTACAATGAGCAGTTCTTC. Translated, it gives CASSPPGAPPYNEQFF.

The chain recombines TRBV2 with TRBJ1-6; the D is unclear. Per the germline V gene, CDR1 is SNHLY and CDR2 is FYNNEI. The CDR3 contains 14 residues. Trimming stripped 8 bases from V and 2 bases from J, with 10 bases between. In DNA form, the CDR3 reads TGTGCCAGCTCCTGGCAGCCCTATAATTCACCCCTCCACTTT. Translated, it gives CASSWQPYNSPLHF.

The chain has TRBV6-5 and TRBJ1-1; D gene uncertain. Germline loops: CDR1 MNHEY, CDR2 SVGAGI. This CDR3 has 11 amino acids. V was shortened by 2 bases and J by 9 bases, with 7 bases between the two germline ends. The CDR3 sequence: CASSYARQAFF. The CDR3 region has the DNA TGTGCCAGCAGTTACGCGAGGCAAGCTTTCTTT.

The genes are TRBV27 and TRBJ1-1; D gene ambiguous. The germline gives CDR1 MNHEY, CDR2 SMNVEV (reference sequence). V lost 2 bases and J 0 bases, leaving 4 bases between the germline ends. CDR3 length equals 13 residues. CDR3 amino acids: CASSLKMNTEAFF. The CDR3 nucleotides are TGTGCCAGCAGTTTAAAGATGAACACTGAAGCTTTCTTT.

This chain links TRBV6-1 with TRBJ2-5, with TRBD2 identical over 11 bases. Germline loops: CDR1 MNHNS, CDR2 SASEGT. The CDR3 sequence is 16 residues long. The trim removed 1 base at V and 2 bases at J, leaving 3 bases unmatched. CDR3 loop: CASSEVAGGGQETQYF. In DNA, the CDR3 is TGTGCCAGCAGTGAAGTAGCGGGAGGGGGGCAAGAGACCCAGTACTTC.

The chain has TRBV6-5 and TRBJ2-7, with D maybe TRBD1 (5 bases). The V end lost 6 bases, the J end lost 3 bases, and 9 bases lay between the germline ends. CDR1 and CDR2 from the germline V gene are MNHEY and SVGAGI. The CDR3 contains 12 residues. The CDR3 is CASRRRGYEQYF. The CDR3 nucleotides read TGTGCCAGCAGACGTAGGGGCTACGAGCAGTACTTC.

The chain uses TRBV6-1 and TRBJ2-3; D unclear. Trimming pared 2 bases from V and 5 bases from J, leaving 8 bases between. CDR1 and CDR2 from the germline V gene are MNHNS and SASEGT. The CDR3 sequence is 13 residues long. Here the CDR3 DNA reads TGTGCCAGCAGTGAATCCAACGTAGATACGCAGTATTTT. As protein: CASSESNVDTQYF.

This clone was seen ten or more times. This chain uses TRBV5-1 with TRBJ1-1; D gene ambiguous. The CDR3 sequence is 15 residues long. Trimming took 5 bases from V and 1 from J, leaving 15 bases between them. The V gene's germline CDR1 is SGHRS and CDR2 YFSETQ. CDR3 residues: CASSSREGGNTEAFF. CDR3 coding DNA: TGCGCCAGCAGTTCGAGGGAGGGAGGGAACACTGAAGCTTTCTTT. The whole variable domain, remainder taken from reference TRBV5-1 and TRBJ1-1, is KAGVTQTPRYLIKTRGQQVTLSCSPISGHRSVSWYQQTPGQGLQFLFEYFSETQRNKGNFPGRFSGRQFSNSRSEMNVSTLELGDSALYLCASSSREGGNTEAFFGQGTRLTVV.

This chain uses TRBV7-8 with TRBJ1-5, with D possibly TRBD1 on 5 matching bases. This CDR3 has 17 amino acids. V was clipped by 6 bases and J by 4 bases, with 22 bases between them. CDR1 SGHVS and CDR2 FQNEAQ come from the germline V gene. Written as DNA, the CDR3 is TGTGCCAGCAGTAGGGGTAGGCAGGGCCTATGGAATCAGCCCCAGCATTTT. Amino acids: CASSRGRQGLWNQPQHF.

This clone has a handful of counts. V is TRBV6-5 and J is TRBJ1-1, with 7 bases matching TRBD1. This CDR3 contains 15 residues. With V trimmed by 6 bases and J by 4 bases, 11 bases remained unmatched. Germline V gene data show CDR1 as MNHEY and CDR2 as SVGAGI. The CDR3 coding sequence is TGTGCCAGCAGACGACGACAGGGTGGGAGCACTGAAGCTTTCTTT. Translating gives CASRRRQGGSTEAFF.

The chain combines TRBV7-6 with TRBJ2-1, with D hard to call. Germline V lookup: CDR1 SGHVS, CDR2 FNYEAQ. V was trimmed by 1 base and J by 10 bases, leaving 11 bases between them. CDR3 length equals 13 residues. The CDR3 is CASSLVAATEQFF. The CDR3 DNA reads TGTGCCAGCAGCTTAGTTGCGGCGACGGAGCAGTTCTTC.

This chain joins TRBV7-9 and TRBJ1-6; 10 positions agree with TRBD1. The CDR3 extends over 13 amino acids. Germline CDR1 is SEHNR and CDR2 is FQNEAQ (reference sequence). The J segment lost 15 bases and the V segment lost 5 bases, leaving 7 bases of the junction unmatched. The CDR3 DNA follows: TGTGCCAGCAGCACGAGACAGGGGGCTCACCTCCACTTT. It specifies CASSTRQGAHLHF.